The rows below give T cell receptor beta chains drawn from one sample of a study of cytomegalovirus exposure and HLA in healthy donors. Libraries were prepared by immunoSEQ multiplex PCR; TCRdb keeps only in-frame clonotypes and omits some of them. The table records roughly 120,000 clones, approximately 90% of them present only once. Input material: PBMCs. The source is a man aged 18 to 29 in good health and CMV-seropositive. Each CDR3 is given without its conserved first and last residue.

j_call: TRBJ1-2
v_call: TRBV5-6
cdr3_aa: ASSLPLRNYGYT

j_call: TRBJ1-1
v_call: TRBV27
cdr3_aa: ASSIQGGTEAF

j_call: TRBJ2-5
v_call: TRBV11-2
cdr3_aa: ASSPGTSGAETQY

j_call: TRBJ1-6
v_call: TRBV10-1
cdr3_aa: ASSEGQDNSPLH

j_call: TRBJ1-4
v_call: TRBV5-6
cdr3_aa: ASSTSGQANEKLF

j_call: TRBJ1-1
v_call: TRBV4-1
cdr3_aa: ASSQEWAQFSQGRFKRAEAF

j_call: TRBJ2-7
v_call: TRBV5-1
cdr3_aa: ASSLAGLAALRSEQY

j_call: TRBJ2-7
v_call: TRBV10-3
cdr3_aa: VTVQDREAYEQY

j_call: TRBJ2-5
v_call: TRBV7-9
cdr3_aa: ASSLGGLGMTETQY

j_call: TRBJ2-7
v_call: TRBV19
cdr3_aa: ASSLTVSYEQY

j_call: TRBJ1-4
v_call: TRBV5-1
cdr3_aa: ASSLVAGPAEKLF

j_call: TRBJ1-2
v_call: TRBV5-1
cdr3_aa: ASSFQGGDRGYT

j_call: TRBJ2-2
v_call: TRBV10-3
cdr3_aa: AISGWTGANTGELF

j_call: TRBJ2-6
v_call: TRBV6-5
cdr3_aa: ASSYSRAGGANVLT

j_call: TRBJ1-2
v_call: TRBV2
cdr3_aa: ASRLPGGLPECLYGYT

j_call: TRBJ2-7
v_call: TRBV6-5
cdr3_aa: ASSYLRTGAYEQY

j_call: TRBJ2-1
v_call: TRBV10-2
cdr3_aa: AAQGGGYNEQF

j_call: TRBJ1-1
v_call: TRBV7-6
cdr3_aa: ASIGRGEGEAF

j_call: TRBJ1-1
v_call: TRBV28
cdr3_aa: ASSIRQENTEAF

j_call: TRBJ2-6
v_call: TRBV19
cdr3_aa: ASSIRDRAGANVLT

j_call: TRBJ1-2
v_call: TRBV6-1
cdr3_aa: ASSEAGVNYGYT

j_call: TRBJ1-1
v_call: TRBV25-1
cdr3_aa: ASREQGVSTEAF

j_call: TRBJ1-1
v_call: TRBV4-1
cdr3_aa: ASSQWGTGAP

j_call: TRBJ2-5
v_call: TRBV30
cdr3_aa: AWSVRQGAGETQY

j_call: TRBJ1-1
v_call: TRBV7-8
cdr3_aa: ASTLLIENTEAF

j_call: TRBJ2-5
v_call: TRBV29-1
cdr3_aa: SAETGPQTQY

j_call: TRBJ2-2
v_call: TRBV5-8
cdr3_aa: ASSWTGGTGELF

j_call: TRBJ2-6
v_call: TRBV7-2
cdr3_aa: ASRPRRSSGANVLT

j_call: TRBJ1-5
v_call: TRBV15
cdr3_aa: ATSREQGWDQPQH

j_call: TRBJ2-7
v_call: TRBV11-2
cdr3_aa: ASSLGSYGTGVQY

j_call: TRBJ1-4
v_call: TRBV7-8
cdr3_aa: ASSDRDRGLSLF

j_call: TRBJ2-1
v_call: TRBV2
cdr3_aa: ASSLTSGEQF

j_call: TRBJ2-3
v_call: TRBV7-8
cdr3_aa: ASSLERRGLRDTQY

j_call: TRBJ2-5
v_call: TRBV2
cdr3_aa: ANSRDRNQETQY

j_call: TRBJ1-5
v_call: TRBV28
cdr3_aa: ASSLYQQPQH

j_call: TRBJ2-5
v_call: TRBV6-1
cdr3_aa: ASSDSPQETQY

j_call: TRBJ1-2
v_call: TRBV28
cdr3_aa: ASSTPTVSASNYGYT

j_call: TRBJ1-4
v_call: TRBV2
cdr3_aa: ASSEWAGQEKLF

j_call: TRBJ1-5
v_call: TRBV6-1
cdr3_aa: ASNWDISNQPQH

j_call: TRBJ1-5
v_call: TRBV2
cdr3_aa: ASSVTSASNQPQH

j_call: TRBJ1-2
v_call: TRBV6-5
cdr3_aa: AVLGQGYGYT

j_call: TRBJ1-1
v_call: TRBV28
cdr3_aa: ASRQGTATRWNTEAF

j_call: TRBJ2-7
v_call: TRBV11-3
cdr3_aa: ASLRLLSSYEQY

j_call: TRBJ2-7
v_call: TRBV5-1
cdr3_aa: ASSDNSYEQY

j_call: TRBJ2-7
v_call: TRBV9
cdr3_aa: ASSARGSSYEQY

j_call: TRBJ1-6
v_call: TRBV4-1
cdr3_aa: ASAYRGNPNNSPLH

j_call: TRBJ2-7
v_call: TRBV6-6
cdr3_aa: ASSEPAGRNTYEQY

j_call: TRBJ2-5
v_call: TRBV29-1
cdr3_aa: SVVPQGRGTQY

j_call: TRBJ1-1
v_call: TRBV4-3
cdr3_aa: ASSLGTGGTEAF

j_call: TRBJ1-5
v_call: TRBV28
cdr3_aa: ASSWPMRDQPQH

j_call: TRBJ1-6
v_call: TRBV14
cdr3_aa: ASSHLRGSETIDSPLH

j_call: TRBJ2-5
v_call: TRBV6-5
cdr3_aa: ASSSPGQGVQETQY

j_call: TRBJ2-7
v_call: TRBV5-5
cdr3_aa: ASSLGPGTGQYEQY

j_call: TRBJ1-2
v_call: TRBV7-2
cdr3_aa: ASSLLQGAYGYT

j_call: TRBJ2-7
v_call: TRBV6-5
cdr3_aa: ASSPTGSNYEQY

j_call: TRBJ2-1
v_call: TRBV14
cdr3_aa: ASSGQGTYNEQF

j_call: TRBJ1-2
v_call: TRBV5-4
cdr3_aa: ASSLSTGVGVGYT

j_call: TRBJ2-7
v_call: TRBV5-6
cdr3_aa: ASSTAYEQY

j_call: TRBJ1-1
v_call: TRBV18
cdr3_aa: ASSPPSSNTEAF